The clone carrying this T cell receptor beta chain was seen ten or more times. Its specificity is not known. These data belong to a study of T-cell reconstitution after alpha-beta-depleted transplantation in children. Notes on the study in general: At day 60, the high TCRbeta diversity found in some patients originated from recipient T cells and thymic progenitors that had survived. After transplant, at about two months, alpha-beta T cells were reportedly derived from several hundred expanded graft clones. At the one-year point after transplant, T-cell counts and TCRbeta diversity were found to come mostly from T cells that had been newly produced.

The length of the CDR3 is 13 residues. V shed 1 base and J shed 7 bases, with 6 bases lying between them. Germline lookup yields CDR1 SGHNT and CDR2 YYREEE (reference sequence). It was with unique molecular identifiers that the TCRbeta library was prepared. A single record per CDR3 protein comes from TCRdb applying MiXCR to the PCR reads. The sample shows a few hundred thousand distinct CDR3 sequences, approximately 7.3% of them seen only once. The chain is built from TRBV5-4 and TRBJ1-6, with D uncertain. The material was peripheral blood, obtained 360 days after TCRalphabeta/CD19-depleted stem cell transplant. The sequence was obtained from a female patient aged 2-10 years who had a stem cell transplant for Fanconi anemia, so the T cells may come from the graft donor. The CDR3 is CASSLNPNSPLHF. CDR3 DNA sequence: TGTGCCAGCAGCTTGAATCCCAATTCACCCCTCCACTTT. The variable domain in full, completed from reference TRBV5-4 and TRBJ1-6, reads ETGVTQSPTHLIKTRGQQVTLRCSSQSGHNTVSWYQQALGQGPQFIFQYYREEENGRGNFPPRFSGLQFPNYSSELNVNALELDDSALYLCASSLNPNSPLHFGNGTRLTVT.